This T cell receptor (beta chain) was sequenced during a study of blood T cell repertoires in COVID-19. On the study more broadly: Sites in the United States, Italy and Spain provided acute and convalescent COVID-19 samples.

Assay: immunoSEQ multiplex PCR; the TCRdb copy retains only in-frame clones and omits some. The table has 60,000 to 65,000 clones, 84% seen once. Sequences were obtained from peripheral blood. The TCR originated in a man in his sixties with COVID-19, enrolled during active disease.

CDR3 region: CASSPTGLGTRNTGELFF. The CDR3 DNA follows: TGTGCCAGCAGCCCGACGGGACTAGGGACCCGGAACACCGGGGAGCTGTTTTTT. The V and J genes are TRBV11-3 and TRBJ2-2; 8 nucleotides match TRBD2. This CDR3 comprises 18 residues. CDR1 SGHNT and CDR2 YENEEA come from the germline V gene. V shed 5 bases, J shed 1 base, and the junction held 12 bases outside the gene matches.